Listed here are 6 T cell receptor beta chains from one sample, sequenced in a study of blood T cells in healthy people across ages. PCR was performed a second time for 7 to 11 cycles using a sample-barcoded 5' primer and a J-beta primer mix. TCRdb recomputed calls from the 5' RACE reads with MiXCR, one row per CDR3 protein. The data show over a million distinct CDR3 sequences, 59% seen once. Material: blood. The receptors stem from a man between 18 and 35 years old in good health.

The J gene is TRBJ2-6, the V gene TRBV21-1. TRBV21-1 is given as a pseudogene. This CDR3 spans 12 amino acids. The CDR3 sequence is CVGESGANVLTF. Written as DNA, the CDR3 is TGTGTCGGGGAGTCTGGGGCCAACGTCCTGACTTTC.

The rearrangement joins TRBV5-1 to TRBJ1-3; D is undetermined. The CDR3 is 13 amino acids. V was cut by 7 bases and J by 0 bases, with 8 bases left in between. Germline V lookup: CDR1 SGHRS, CDR2 YFSETQ. The CDR3 loop is CASRPISGNTIYF. Written as DNA, the CDR3 is TGCGCCAGCCGACCTATCTCTGGAAACACCATATATTTT.

The J gene is TRBJ2-5, the V gene TRBV4-1; 7 bases agree with TRBD2. The CDR3 spans 13 residues. Germline CDR1 and CDR2: MGHRA and YSYEKL. The junction had 9 bases not matched to a gene; V was cut back by 3 bases and J by 11 bases. The CDR3 protein is CASSHRDYDEQYF. CDR3 nucleotides: TGCGCCAGCAGCCACCGGGACTACGATGAGCAGTACTTC.

V and J are TRBV28 and TRBJ2-3; the match to TRBD2 covers 12 bases. The CDR3 sequence is 16 residues long. Unmatched junction bases numbered 7, after V lost 3 bases and J lost 6 bases. Germline loops: CDR1 MDHEN, CDR2 SYDVKM. CDR3 sequence reads: CASSLTSGGRRDTQYF. The CDR3 DNA follows: TGTGCCAGCAGTTTGACTAGCGGGGGAAGGAGGGATACGCAGTATTTT.

This clonotype was seen more than once but under ten times. The chain links TRBV25-1 to TRBJ2-5; perhaps TRBD2 as D (6 bases). Germline CDR1 and CDR2: MGHDK and SYGVNS. The CDR3 contains 14 residues. The germline V and J ends were trimmed by 2 bases and 5 bases, with 12 bases remaining between them. CDR3 sequence (DNA): TGTGCCAGCAGTGAAGTCCGGGACTGGGAGACCCAGTACTTC. Amino acids: CASSEVRDWETQYF.

The rearrangement joins TRBV30 to TRBJ1-5; D is uncertain. The CDR3 sequence is 14 residues long. Germline V CDR1 and CDR2: GTSNPN, SVGIG (reference sequence). V was pared by 1 base and J by 6 bases, with 13 bases between. CDR3: CAWSESALGQPQHF. The CDR3 coding sequence is TGTGCCTGGAGTGAGTCAGCCTTGGGTCAGCCCCAGCATTTT.